The present T cell receptor (beta chain) was sequenced within a study of T cells in Graves' hyperthyroidism and ophthalmopathy (dated by TCRdb to between 2017 and 2020). At the level of the whole study: Peripheral blood samples were taken at initial diagnosis, before any treatment was given. The paper reports TCR Vbeta CDR3 sequencing of about 140 peripheral blood samples: 43 ophthalmopathy, under 85 hyperthyroidism and around 17 progressor patients. Thyroid tissue and blood T-cell repertoires from over 5 Graves' hyperthyroidism patients were also compared in the study. To identify distinguishing TCR V-J signatures, a discovery cohort of around 100 patients was used, comprising some 45 with Graves' ophthalmopathy and under 60 with stable Graves' hyperthyroidism. For training and testing, the approximately 92 patients in the discovery cohort were randomly divided in a 7:3 ratio. After sampling, hyperthyroidism patients received methimazole starting at 30 mg daily, and ophthalmopathy patients received high-dose intravenous methylprednisolone. Prospective prediction of ophthalmopathy was tested in an independent validation cohort of approximately 18 hyperthyroidism patients and roughly 16 patients who later progressed to ophthalmopathy. The study at large found these results: In validation, the model predicted progression to ophthalmopathy with 55% to 71% sensitivity and roughly 72% specificity, a median of 6.5 months before onset. Ophthalmopathy was separated from stable hyperthyroidism by a 13 V-J signature model, with 85% to 90% sensitivity and 81% to 83% specificity obtained in cross-validation and 80%/75% obtained in testing. No statistical method was used to fix the sample size in advance, and group allocation was not hidden from the investigators. Most expanded thyroid clonotypes (frequency above 0.001) were also detected in blood, suggesting blood repertoires may reflect thyroid immune responses.

Graves' hyperthyroidism was defined as stable when no progression to ophthalmopathy occurred over 18 months of follow-up. The hyperthyroidism patients were between 18 and 65 years old and newly diagnosed, with a disease duration of less than 2 months. Exclusion was applied to patients with uncontrolled infections, other autoimmune diseases, pregnancy or lactation. Diagnoses were established on the basis of clinical symptoms, serum thyroxine and TRAb, thyroid ultrasound, and orbital computed tomography. PBMCs were separated from approximately 9.9 ml of fresh peripheral blood using Ficoll-Paque density gradient centrifugation. Trizol reagent was used to extract total RNA, and RNA quality was then checked on an Agilent 2100 Bioanalyzer. The TCR beta CDR3 regions were amplified from RNA transcripts. The TCR CDR3 was subjected to a first round of RT-PCR using the HTBI primer set and the Qiagen OneStep RT-PCR kit. The libraries were constructed in a second round of multiplex PCR and then size-selected and purified. Paired-end sequencing of the libraries was performed with 100 bp reads on an Illumina HiSeq2000. Under the source paper's analysis protocol: Raw data were processed with SOAPnuke, discarding reads with adapters, uncalled bases, mean Phred below 15, or no exact constant-primer or identifier match. High-quality paired reads were merged using COPE v1.2.5, and each unique nucleotide sequence was defined as a clonotype. MiTCR v1.1 was used to align clonotypes to the IMGT TRBV, TRBD and TRBJ reference segments. The analysis was restricted to V-J combinations with a frequency above 0.0001, which together covered 98% to 99.2% of the repertoires. A TCS score was defined as the ratio of F50 (clonal expansion) to E x V (chaos), with BLOSUM62-based TCRdist applied between CDR3 peptides within each V-J. Welch's t-statistics and random forest reduced just over 500 V-J features to 13, which were used in a naive Bayes classifier (R e1071). TCRdb took the public reads, trimmed them with fastp at Q25, ran MiXCR for clone calling and kept in-frame beta chains. Entries that share a CDR3 protein sequence are merged under the most common genes and DNA. The authors' filters were not applied to this entry. Here the sample has around 450,000 distinct CDR3 sequences; approximately 14% occur a single time. The ten largest clones capture 5.3% of the sample.

This clonotype was detected many times. Its recognized antigen is unknown. Base quality data are lacking; no much larger clone is found one base away. V was cut back by 6 bases and J by 0 bases, leaving a gap of 6 bases between them. The CDR3 runs 13 residues from the cysteine to the phenylalanine. The retained sequence is limited to the CDR3, 39 bases, with the frame set at the first base. CDR1 is given as SNHLY and CDR2 as FYNNEI, both from the germline V gene. The rearrangement joined TRBV2 to TRBJ1-5; the D gene is unclear. This TCR was sampled from a woman aged 18-29 years with Graves' hyperthyroidism. What was sequenced was blood. The CDR3 in this case is CASRGNSNQPQHF. The DNA is as follows: TGTGCCAGCAGAGGAAATAGCAATCAGCCCCAGCATTTT.